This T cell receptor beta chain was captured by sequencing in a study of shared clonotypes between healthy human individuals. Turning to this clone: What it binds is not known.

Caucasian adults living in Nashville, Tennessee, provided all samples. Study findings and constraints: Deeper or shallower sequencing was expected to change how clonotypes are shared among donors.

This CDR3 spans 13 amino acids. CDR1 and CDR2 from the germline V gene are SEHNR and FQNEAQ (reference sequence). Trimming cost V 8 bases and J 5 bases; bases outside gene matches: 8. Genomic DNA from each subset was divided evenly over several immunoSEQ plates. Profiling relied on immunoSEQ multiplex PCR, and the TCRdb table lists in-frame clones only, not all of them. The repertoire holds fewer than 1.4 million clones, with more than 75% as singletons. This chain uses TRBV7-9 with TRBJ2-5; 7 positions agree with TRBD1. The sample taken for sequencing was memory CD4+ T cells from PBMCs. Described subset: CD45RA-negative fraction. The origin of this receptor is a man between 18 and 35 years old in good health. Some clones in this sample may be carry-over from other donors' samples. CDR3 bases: TGTGCCAGCGGTCTCACAGGGGAGGAGACCCAGTACTTC. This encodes CASGLTGEETQYF.